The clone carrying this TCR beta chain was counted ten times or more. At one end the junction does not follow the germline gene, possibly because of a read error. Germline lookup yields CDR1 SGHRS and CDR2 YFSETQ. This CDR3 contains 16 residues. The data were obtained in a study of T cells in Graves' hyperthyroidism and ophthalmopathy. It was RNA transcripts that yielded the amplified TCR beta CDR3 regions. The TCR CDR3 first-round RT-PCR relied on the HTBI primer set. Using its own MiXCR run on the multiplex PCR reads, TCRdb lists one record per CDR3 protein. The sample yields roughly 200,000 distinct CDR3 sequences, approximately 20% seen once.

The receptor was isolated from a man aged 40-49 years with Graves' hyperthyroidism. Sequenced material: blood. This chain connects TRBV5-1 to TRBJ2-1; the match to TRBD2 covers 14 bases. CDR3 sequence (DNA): TGTGCCAGCAGCTTAGGACTAGCGGGGGGATACAATGAGCAGTTCTTC. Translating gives CASSLGLAGGYNEQFF.